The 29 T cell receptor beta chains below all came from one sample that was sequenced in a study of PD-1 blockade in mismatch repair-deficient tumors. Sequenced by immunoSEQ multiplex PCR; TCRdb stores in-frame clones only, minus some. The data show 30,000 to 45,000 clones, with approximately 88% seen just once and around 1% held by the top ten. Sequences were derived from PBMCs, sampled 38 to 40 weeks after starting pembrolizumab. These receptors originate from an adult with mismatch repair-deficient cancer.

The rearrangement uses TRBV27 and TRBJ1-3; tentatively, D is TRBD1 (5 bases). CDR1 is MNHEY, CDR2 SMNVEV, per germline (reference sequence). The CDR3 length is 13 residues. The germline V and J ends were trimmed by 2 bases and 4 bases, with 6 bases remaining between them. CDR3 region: CASSLGQGNTIYF. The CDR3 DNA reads TGTGCCAGCAGTTTAGGACAAGGAAACACCATATATTTT.

CDR3 in amino acids: CASSPPGTGGYNEQFF. CDR3 DNA sequence: TGTGCCAGCTCACCACCCGGGACAGGGGGCTACAATGAGCAGTTCTTC. The rearrangement links TRBV18 to TRBJ2-1; the match to TRBD1 covers 11 bases. The CDR3 contains 16 residues. The V gene end was trimmed by 0 bases and the J gene end by 3 bases; junction bases not matched to a gene: 1. CDR1 is KGHSH, CDR2 LQKENI, per germline.

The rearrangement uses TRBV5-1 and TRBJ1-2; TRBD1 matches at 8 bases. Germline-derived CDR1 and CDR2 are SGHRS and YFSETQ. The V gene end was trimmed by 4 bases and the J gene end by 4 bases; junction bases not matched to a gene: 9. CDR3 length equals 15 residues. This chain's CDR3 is CASSTGQGLGYGYTF. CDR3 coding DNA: TGCGCCAGCAGCACCGGACAGGGTTTGGGCTATGGCTACACCTTC.

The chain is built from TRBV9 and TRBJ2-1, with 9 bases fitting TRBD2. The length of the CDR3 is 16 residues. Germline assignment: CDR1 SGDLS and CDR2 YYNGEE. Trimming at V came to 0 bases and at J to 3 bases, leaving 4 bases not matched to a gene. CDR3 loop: CASSVGSSGIYNEQFF. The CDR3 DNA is TGTGCCAGCAGCGTAGGCTCTAGCGGGATCTACAATGAGCAGTTCTTC.

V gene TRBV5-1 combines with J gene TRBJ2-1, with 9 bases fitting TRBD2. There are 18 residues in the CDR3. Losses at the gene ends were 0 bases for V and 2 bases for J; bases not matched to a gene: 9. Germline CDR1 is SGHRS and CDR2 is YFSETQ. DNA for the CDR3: TGCGCCAGCAGCTTGGCATCGGGTCTAGCGGGACCCTACAATGAGCAGTTCTTC. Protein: CASSLASGLAGPYNEQFF.

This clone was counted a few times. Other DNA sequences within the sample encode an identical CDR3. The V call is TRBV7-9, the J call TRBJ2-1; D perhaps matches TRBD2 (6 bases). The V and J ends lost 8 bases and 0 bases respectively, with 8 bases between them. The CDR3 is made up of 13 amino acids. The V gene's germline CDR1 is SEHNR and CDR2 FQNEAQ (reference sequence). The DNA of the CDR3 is TGTGCCAGCTTAGCGGACTCCTACAATGAGCAGTTCTTC. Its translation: CASLADSYNEQFF.

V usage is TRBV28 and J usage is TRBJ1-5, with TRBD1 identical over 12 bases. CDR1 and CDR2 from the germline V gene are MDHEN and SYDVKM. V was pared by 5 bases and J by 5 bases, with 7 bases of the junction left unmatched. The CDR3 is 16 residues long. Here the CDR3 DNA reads TGTGCCAGCAGTCCACCGGGACAGGGGGCGGATCAGCCCCAGCATTTT. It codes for CASSPPGQGADQPQHF.

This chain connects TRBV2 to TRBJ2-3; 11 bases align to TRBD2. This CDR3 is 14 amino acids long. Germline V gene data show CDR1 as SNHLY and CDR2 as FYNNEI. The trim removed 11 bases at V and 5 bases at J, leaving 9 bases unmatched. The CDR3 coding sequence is TGTGCCTCAGGGCTAGCGGGAGGAGAAGATACGCAGTATTTT. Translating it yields CASGLAGGEDTQYF. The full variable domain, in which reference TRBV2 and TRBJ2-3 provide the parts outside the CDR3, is EPEVTQTPSHQVTQMGQEVILRCVPISNHLYFYWYRQILGQKVEFLVSFYNNEISEKSEIFDDQFSVERPDGSNFTLKIRSTKLEDSAMYFCASGLAGGEDTQYFGPGTRLTVL.

CDR3 loop: CASSLYPSYPEETQYF. The DNA of the CDR3 is TGTGCCAGCAGCTTATATCCCTCTTATCCCGAAGAGACCCAGTACTTC. The gene calls are TRBV7-3 and TRBJ2-5, with no clear D. The length of the CDR3 is 16 residues. V lost 2 bases and J 3 bases, leaving 16 bases between the germline ends. The germline V gene encodes CDR1 SGHTA and CDR2 FQGTGA.

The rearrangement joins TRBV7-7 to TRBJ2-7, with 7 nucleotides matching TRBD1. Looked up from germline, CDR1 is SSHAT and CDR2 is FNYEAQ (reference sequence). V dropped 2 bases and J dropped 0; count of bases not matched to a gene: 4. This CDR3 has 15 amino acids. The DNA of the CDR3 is TGTGCCAGCAGCTTAAGACAGGGTACCTCCTACGAGCAGTACTTC. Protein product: CASSLRQGTSYEQYF.

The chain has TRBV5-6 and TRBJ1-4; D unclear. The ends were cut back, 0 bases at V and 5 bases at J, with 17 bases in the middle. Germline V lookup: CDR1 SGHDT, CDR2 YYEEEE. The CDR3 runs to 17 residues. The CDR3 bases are TGTGCCAGCAGCTTGGCCGGAAAAGTCTCGGGAAATGAAAAACTGTTTTTT. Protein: CASSLAGKVSGNEKLFF. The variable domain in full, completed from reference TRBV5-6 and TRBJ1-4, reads DAGVTQSPTHLIKTRGQQVTLRCSPKSGHDTVSWYQQALGQGPQFIFQYYEEEERQRGNFPDRFSGHQFPNYSSELNVNALLLGDSALYLCASSLAGKVSGNEKLFFGSGTQLSVL.

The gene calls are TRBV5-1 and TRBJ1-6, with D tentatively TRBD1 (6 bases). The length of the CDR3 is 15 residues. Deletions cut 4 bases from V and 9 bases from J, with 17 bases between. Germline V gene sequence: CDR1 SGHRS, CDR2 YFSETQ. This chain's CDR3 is CASSPDSGVGSPLHF. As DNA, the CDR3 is TGCGCCAGCAGCCCGGACAGTGGGGTCGGTTCACCCCTCCACTTT.

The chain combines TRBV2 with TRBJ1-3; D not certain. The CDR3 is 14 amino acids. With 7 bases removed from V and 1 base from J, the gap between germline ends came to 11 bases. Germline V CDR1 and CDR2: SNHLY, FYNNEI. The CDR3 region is CASTRYWSGNTIYF. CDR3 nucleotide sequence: TGTGCCAGCACCAGGTATTGGTCTGGAAACACCATATATTTT.

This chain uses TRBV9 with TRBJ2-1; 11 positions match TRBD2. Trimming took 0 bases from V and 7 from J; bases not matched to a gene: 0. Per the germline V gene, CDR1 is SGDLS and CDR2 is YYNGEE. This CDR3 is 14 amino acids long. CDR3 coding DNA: TGTGCCAGCAGCGTAGGGACTAGCGGGAATGAGCAGTTCTTC. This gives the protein CASSVGTSGNEQFF.

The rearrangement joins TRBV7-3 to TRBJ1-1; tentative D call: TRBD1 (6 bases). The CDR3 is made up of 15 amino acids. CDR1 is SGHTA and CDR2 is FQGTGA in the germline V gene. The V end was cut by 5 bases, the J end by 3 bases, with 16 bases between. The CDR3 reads CASSEQGSGYTEAFF. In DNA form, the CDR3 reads TGTGCCAGCAGCGAACAGGGTTCCGGGTACACTGAAGCTTTCTTT.

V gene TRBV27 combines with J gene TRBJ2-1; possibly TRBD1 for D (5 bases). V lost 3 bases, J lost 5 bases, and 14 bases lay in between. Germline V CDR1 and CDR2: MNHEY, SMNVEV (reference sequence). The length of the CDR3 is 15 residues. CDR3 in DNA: TGTGCCAGCAGTTTGGAACAGGCCCGCAACAATGAGCAGTTCTTC. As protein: CASSLEQARNNEQFF.

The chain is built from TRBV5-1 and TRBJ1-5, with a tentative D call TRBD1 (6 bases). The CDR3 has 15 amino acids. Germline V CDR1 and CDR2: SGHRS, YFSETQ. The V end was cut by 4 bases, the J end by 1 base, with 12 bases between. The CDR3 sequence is CASSPQGGSNQPQHF. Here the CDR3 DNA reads TGCGCCAGCAGCCCACAGGGTGGAAGCAATCAGCCCCAGCATTTT.

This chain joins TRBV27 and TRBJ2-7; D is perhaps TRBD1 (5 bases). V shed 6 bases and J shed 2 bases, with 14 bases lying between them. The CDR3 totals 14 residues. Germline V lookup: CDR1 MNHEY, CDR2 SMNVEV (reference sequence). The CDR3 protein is CASRRGQGAYEQYF. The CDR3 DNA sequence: TGTGCCAGCAGGAGAGGCCAGGGCGCCTACGAGCAGTACTTC.

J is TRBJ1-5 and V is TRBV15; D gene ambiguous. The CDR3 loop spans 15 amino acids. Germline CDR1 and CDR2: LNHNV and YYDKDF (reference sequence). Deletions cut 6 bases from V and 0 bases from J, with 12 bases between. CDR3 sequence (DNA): TGTGCCACCAGAACGAACGCCTATAGCAATCAGCCCCAGCATTTT. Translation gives CATRTNAYSNQPQHF.

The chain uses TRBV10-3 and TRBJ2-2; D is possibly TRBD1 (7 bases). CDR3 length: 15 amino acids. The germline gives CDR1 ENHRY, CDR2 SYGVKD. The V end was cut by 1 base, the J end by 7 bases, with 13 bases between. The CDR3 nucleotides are TGTGCCATCAGTGAGTTGGAGGGGGCCGGCGGGGAGCTGTTTTTT. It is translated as CAISELEGAGGELFF.

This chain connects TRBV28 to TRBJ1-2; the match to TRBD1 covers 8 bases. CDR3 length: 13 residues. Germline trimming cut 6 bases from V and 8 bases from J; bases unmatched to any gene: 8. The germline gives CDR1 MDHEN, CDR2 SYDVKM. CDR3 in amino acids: CASSLDRVRGYTF. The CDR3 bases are TGTGCCAGCAGCTTGGACAGGGTACGAGGCTACACCTTC.

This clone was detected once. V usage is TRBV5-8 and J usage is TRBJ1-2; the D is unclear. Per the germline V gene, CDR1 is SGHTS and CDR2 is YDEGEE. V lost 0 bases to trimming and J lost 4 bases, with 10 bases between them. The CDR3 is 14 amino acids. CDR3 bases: TGTGCCAGCAGCTTGGATCGGGGTCGCTATGGCTACACCTTC. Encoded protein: CASSLDRGRYGYTF.

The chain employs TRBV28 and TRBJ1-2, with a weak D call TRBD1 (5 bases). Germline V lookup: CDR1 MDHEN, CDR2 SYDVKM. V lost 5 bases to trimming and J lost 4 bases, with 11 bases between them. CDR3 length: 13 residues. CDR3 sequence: CASSAGRGYGYTF. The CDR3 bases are TGTGCCAGCAGTGCGGGACGGGGCTATGGCTACACCTTC.

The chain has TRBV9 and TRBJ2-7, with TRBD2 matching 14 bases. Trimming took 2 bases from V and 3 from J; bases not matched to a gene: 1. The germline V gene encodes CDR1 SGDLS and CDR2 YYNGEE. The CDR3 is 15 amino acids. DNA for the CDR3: TGTGCCAGCAGCGTGGGGACTAGCGGGAGCTACGAGCAGTACTTC. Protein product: CASSVGTSGSYEQYF.

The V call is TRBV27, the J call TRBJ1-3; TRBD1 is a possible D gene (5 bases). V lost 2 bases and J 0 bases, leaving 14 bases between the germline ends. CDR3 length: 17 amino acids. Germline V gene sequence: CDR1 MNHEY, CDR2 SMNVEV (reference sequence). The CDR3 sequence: CASSLRQGDNSGNTIYF. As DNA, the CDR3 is TGTGCCAGCAGTTTAAGGCAGGGCGACAACTCTGGAAACACCATATATTTT.

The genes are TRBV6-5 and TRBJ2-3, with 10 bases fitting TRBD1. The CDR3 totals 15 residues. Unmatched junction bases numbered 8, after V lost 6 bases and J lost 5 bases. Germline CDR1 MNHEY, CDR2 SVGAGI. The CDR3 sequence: CASSYDRGRGDTQYF. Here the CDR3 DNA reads TGTGCCAGCAGCTACGACAGGGGGCGAGGAGATACGCAGTATTTT.

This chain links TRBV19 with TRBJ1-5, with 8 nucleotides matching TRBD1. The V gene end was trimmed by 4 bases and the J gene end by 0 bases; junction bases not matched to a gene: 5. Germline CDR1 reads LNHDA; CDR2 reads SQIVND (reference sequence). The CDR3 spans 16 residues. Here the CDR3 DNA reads TGTGCCAGTAGTAGGGACAGGCAGTATAGCAATCAGCCCCAGCATTTT. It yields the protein CASSRDRQYSNQPQHF.

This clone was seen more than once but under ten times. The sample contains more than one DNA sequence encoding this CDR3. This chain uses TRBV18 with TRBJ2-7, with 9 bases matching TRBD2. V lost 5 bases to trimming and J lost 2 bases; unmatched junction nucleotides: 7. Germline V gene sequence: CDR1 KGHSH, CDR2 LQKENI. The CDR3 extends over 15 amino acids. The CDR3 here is CASSGSGRRTYEQYF. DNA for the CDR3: TGTGCCAGCTCAGGGAGCGGGAGGAGGACCTACGAGCAGTACTTC.

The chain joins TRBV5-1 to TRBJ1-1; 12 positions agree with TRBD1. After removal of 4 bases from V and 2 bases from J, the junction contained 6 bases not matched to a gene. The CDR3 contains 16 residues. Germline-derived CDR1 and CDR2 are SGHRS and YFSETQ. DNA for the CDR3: TGCGCCAGCAGCCCCGGGACAGGGGGCTCCAACACTGAAGCTTTCTTT. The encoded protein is CASSPGTGGSNTEAFF.